The TCR beta chain described here comes from a study of identical twins. This clonotype was seen only a few times. Its antigen is unidentified. Findings and limits, study-wide: Beta out-of-frame sequences displayed a weaker excess of sharing between twins. Modeled out-of-frame TCR alpha sharing in monozygotic twins fell below observed levels. Out-of-frame alpha sequences that twins shared showed excess low generation probability.

A universal primer site arose from template switching, and cDNA bore unique molecular identifiers. TCRdb re-called the 5' RACE reads with MiXCR, one entry per CDR3 protein. Counted here are around 570,000 distinct CDR3 sequences, nearly 10% occurring once; the ten biggest clones make up more than 2.5%. V trimming: 4 bases; J trimming: 0 bases; junction bases outside the gene matches: 5. The CDR3 is made up of 14 amino acids. The germline gives CDR1 DFQATT, CDR2 SNEGSKA (reference sequence). These sequences were also reported in another study, on yellow fever vaccine responses in identical twins.

The sample taken for sequencing was PBMCs. This TCR was recovered from a young woman in good health. V is TRBV20-1 and J is TRBJ1-2; 7 bases match TRBD1. CDR3 coding DNA: TGCAGTGCTAAACAGACAGGGACTAACTATGGCTACACCTTC. It yields the protein CSAKQTGTNYGYTF.